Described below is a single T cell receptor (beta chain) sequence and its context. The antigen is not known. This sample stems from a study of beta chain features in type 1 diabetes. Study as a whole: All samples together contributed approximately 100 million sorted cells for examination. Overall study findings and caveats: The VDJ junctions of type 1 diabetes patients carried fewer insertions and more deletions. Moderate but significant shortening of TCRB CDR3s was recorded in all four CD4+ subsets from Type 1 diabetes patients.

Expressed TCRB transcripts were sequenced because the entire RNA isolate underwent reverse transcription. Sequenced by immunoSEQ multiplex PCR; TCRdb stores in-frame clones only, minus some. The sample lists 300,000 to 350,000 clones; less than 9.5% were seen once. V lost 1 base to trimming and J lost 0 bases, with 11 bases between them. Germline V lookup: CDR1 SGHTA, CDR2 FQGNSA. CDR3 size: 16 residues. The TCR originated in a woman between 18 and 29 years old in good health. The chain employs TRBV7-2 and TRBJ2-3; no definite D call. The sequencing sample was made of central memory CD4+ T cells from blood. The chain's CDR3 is CASSLDPGTSTDTQYF. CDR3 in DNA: TGTGCCAGCAGCTTAGATCCAGGAACTAGCACAGATACGCAGTATTTT.